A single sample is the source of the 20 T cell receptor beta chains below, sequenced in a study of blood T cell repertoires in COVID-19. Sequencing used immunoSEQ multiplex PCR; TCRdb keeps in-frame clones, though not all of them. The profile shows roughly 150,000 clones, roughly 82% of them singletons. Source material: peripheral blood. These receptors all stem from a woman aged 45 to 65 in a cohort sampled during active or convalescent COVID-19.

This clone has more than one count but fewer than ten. In nucleotides, the CDR3 is TGTGCCAGTAGTATCTTGTCCGATCAGCCCCAGCATTTT. This sequence encodes CASSILSDQPQHF. The chain links TRBV19 to TRBJ1-5; D gene uncertain. Germline V gene data show CDR1 as LNHDA and CDR2 as SQIVND (reference sequence). The V and J ends lost 3 bases and 5 bases respectively, with 8 bases between them. The CDR3 sequence is 13 residues long.

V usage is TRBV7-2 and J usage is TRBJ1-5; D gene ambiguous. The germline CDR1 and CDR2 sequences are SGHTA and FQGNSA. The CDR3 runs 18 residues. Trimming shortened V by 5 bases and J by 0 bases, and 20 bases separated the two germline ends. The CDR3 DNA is TGTGCCAGCAGCCCCCTCATAGGAGCCGGGAATAGCAATCAGCCCCAGCATTTT. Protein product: CASSPLIGAGNSNQPQHF.

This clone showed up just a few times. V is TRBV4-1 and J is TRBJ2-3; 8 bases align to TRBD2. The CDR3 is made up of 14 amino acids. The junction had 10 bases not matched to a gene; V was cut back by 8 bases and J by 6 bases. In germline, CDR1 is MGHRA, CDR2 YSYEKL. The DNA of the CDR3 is TGCGCCAGCGCCGGGACTAGTCGGTTTGATACGCAGTATTTT. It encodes CASAGTSRFDTQYF.

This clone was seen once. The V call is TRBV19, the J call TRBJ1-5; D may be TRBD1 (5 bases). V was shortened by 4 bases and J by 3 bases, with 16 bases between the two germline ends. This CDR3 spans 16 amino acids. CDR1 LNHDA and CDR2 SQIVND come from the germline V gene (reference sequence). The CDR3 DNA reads TGTGCCAGTAGTACCCCCAGACAGATTGACAATCAGCCCCAGCATTTT. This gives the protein CASSTPRQIDNQPQHF.

The chain's CDR3 is CASSYSWRRAGARTDTQYF. The DNA of the CDR3 is TGTGCCAGCAGTTACTCGTGGCGACGGGCGGGGGCCCGCACAGATACGCAGTATTTT. The chain couples TRBV6-2 or TRBV6-3 to TRBJ2-3, with D possibly matching TRBD2 (7 bases). The CDR3 runs to 19 residues. Between the trimmed V and J ends, which lost 0 bases and 1 base, there was a span of 20 bases. Per germline, CDR1 MNHEY and CDR2 SVGEGT.

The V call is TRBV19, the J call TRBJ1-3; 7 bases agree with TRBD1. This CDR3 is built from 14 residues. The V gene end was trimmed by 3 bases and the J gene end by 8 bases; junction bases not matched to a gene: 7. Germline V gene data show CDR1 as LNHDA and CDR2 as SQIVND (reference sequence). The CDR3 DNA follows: TGTGCCAGTAGTATGTCGGACAGGTCCTACACCATATATTTT. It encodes CASSMSDRSYTIYF.

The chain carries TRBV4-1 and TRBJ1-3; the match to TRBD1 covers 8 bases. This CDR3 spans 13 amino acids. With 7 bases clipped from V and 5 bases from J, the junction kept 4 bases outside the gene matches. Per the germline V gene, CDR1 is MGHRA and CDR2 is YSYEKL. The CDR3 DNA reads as TGCGCCAGCAAAGGACAGGGTAGAAACACCATATATTTT. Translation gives CASKGQGRNTIYF.

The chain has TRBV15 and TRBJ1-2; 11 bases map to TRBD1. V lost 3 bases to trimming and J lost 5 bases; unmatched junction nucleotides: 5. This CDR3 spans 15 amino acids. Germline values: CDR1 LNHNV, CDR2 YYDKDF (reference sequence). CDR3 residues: CATSRDRGRGYGYTF. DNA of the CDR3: TGTGCCACCAGCAGGGACAGGGGGCGCGGTTATGGCTACACCTTC.

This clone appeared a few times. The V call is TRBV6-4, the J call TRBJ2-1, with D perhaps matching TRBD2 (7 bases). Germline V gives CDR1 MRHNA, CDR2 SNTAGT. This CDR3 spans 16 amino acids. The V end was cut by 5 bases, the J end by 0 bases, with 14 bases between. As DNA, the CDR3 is TGTGCCAGCAGTAGGGGGGGCTATAGCTCCTACAATGAGCAGTTCTTC. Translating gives CASSRGGYSSYNEQFF.

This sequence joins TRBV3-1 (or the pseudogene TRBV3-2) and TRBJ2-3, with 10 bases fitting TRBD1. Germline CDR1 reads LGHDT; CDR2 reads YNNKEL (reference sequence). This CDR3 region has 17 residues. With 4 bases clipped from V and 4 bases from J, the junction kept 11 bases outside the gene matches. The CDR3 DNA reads TGTGCCAGCAGCCGCCTGCCCGGGACAGGGGACCCAGATACGCAGTATTTT. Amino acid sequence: CASSRLPGTGDPDTQYF.

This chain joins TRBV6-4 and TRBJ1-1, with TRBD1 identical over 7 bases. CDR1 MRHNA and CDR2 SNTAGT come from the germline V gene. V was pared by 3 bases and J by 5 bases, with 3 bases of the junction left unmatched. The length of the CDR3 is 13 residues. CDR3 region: CASSEQGNTEAFF. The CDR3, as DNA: TGTGCCAGCAGTGAACAGGGGAATACTGAAGCTTTCTTT.

This CDR3 is CASMPTGIGGEAFF. Written as DNA, the CDR3 is TGTGCCAGTATGCCCACAGGGATTGGAGGCGAAGCTTTCTTT. The chain links TRBV19 to TRBJ1-1, with a tentative D call TRBD1 (6 bases). Deletions cut 7 bases from V and 8 bases from J, with 20 bases between. The germline V gene has CDR1 LNHDA and CDR2 SQIVND (reference sequence). The CDR3 spans 14 residues. Looking up the rest from reference TRBV19 and TRBJ1-1 gives the full variable domain: DGGITQSPKYLFRKEGQNVTLSCEQNLNHDAMYWYRQDPGQGLRLIYYSQIVNDFQKGDIAEGYSVSREKKESFPLTVTSAQKNPTAFYLCASMPTGIGGEAFFGQGTRLTVV.

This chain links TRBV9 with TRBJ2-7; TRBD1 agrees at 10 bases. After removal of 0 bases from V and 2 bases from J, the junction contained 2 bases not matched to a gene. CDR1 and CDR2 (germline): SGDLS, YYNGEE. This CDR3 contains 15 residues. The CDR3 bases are TGTGCCAGCAGCGTAGCAGGGACAGGGGCCTACGAGCAGTACTTC. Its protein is CASSVAGTGAYEQYF.

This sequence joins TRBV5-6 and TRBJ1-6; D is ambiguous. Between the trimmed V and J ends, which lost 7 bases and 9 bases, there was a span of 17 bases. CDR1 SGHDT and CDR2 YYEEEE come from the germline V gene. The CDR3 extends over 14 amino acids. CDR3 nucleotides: TGTGCCAGCGCCTGGAGCGGCGATGGTTCACCCCTCCACTTT. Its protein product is CASAWSGDGSPLHF.

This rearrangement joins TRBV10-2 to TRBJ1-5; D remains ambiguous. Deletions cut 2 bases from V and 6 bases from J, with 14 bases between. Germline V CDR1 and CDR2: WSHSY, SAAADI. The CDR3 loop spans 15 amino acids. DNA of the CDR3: TGCGCCAGCAGTGAGGGGAATACCGGGAGTCAGCCCCAGCATTTT. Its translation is CASSEGNTGSQPQHF.

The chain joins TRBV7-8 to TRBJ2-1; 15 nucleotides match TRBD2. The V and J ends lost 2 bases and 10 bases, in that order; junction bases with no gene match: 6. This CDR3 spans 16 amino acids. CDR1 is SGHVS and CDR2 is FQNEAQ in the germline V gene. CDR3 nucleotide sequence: TGTGCCAGCAGCTTAATGGGACTAGCGGGGGGCGGGGAGCAGTTCTTC. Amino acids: CASSLMGLAGGGEQFF.

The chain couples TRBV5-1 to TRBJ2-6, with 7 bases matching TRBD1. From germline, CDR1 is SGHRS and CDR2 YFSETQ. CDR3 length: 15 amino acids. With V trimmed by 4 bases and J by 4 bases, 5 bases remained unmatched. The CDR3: CASSRTGAGANVLTF. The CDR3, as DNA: TGCGCCAGCAGCAGAACAGGGGCGGGGGCCAACGTCCTGACTTTC.

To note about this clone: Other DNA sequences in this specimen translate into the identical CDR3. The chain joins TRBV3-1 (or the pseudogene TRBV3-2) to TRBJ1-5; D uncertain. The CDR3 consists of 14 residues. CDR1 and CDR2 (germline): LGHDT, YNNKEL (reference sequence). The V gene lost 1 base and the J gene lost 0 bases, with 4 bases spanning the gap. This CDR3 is CASSQGGSNQPQHF. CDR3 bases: TGTGCCAGCAGCCAAGGCGGTAGCAATCAGCCCCAGCATTTT.

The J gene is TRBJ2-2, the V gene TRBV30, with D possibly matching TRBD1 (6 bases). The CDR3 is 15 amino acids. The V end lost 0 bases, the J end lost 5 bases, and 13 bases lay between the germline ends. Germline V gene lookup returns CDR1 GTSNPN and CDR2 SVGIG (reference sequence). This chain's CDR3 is CAWSVVQQGTGELFF. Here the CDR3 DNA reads TGTGCCTGGAGTGTAGTCCAACAGGGAACCGGGGAGCTGTTTTTT.

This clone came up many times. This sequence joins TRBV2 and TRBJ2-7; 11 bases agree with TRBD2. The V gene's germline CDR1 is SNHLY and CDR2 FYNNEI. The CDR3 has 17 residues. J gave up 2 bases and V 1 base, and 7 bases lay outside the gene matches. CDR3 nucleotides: TGTGCCAGCAGTGAAGTCGGGACTAGCGGCTTGACCTACGAGCAGTACTTC. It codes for CASSEVGTSGLTYEQYF.